These 22 T cell receptor beta chains share one sample of origin, sequenced in a study of brain T cells in children with intractable seizures. The method was immunoSEQ multiplex PCR; TCRdb's version includes in-frame clones alone and lacks a portion of them. The table records 300,000 to 400,000 clones, nearly 95% of them present only once. The time point: blood from clinic visit 5 months post-surgery; TSC patient then seizure free. The input for sequencing was peripheral blood, taken about 5 months after surgery. The receptors were gathered from a boy less than two years old with tuberous sclerosis and intractable seizures.

The V and J genes are TRBV24-1 and TRBJ2-3, with 8 bases aligning to TRBD2. The trim removed 2 bases at V and 3 bases at J, leaving 6 bases unmatched. Germline lookup yields CDR1 KGHDR and CDR2 SFDVKD. The CDR3 has 16 residues. The CDR3: CATSDWPAGVTDTQYF. The CDR3 nucleotides are TGTGCCACCAGTGATTGGCCAGCGGGAGTGACAGATACGCAGTATTTT.

The J gene is TRBJ1-3, the V gene TRBV7-9; D might be TRBD1 (6 bases). Trimming took 5 bases from V and 0 from J, leaving 11 bases between them. In germline, CDR1 is SEHNR, CDR2 FQNEAQ (reference sequence). This CDR3 has 15 residues. CDR3 sequence (DNA): TGTGCCAGCAGCCGACAGGTTATCTCTGGAAACACCATATATTTT. Protein: CASSRQVISGNTIYF.

This chain joins TRBV6-5 and TRBJ2-7, with TRBD1 matching over 9 bases. The J segment lost 7 bases and the V segment lost 7 bases, leaving 14 bases of the junction unmatched. The CDR3 consists of 15 residues. The germline V gene has CDR1 MNHEY and CDR2 SVGAGI. The CDR3 bases are TGTGCCAGCACCCCAGGGGGACAGGGCCGATGGGAGCAGTACTTC. As protein: CASTPGGQGRWEQYF.

V is TRBV6-5 and J is TRBJ1-2; D might be TRBD1 (6 bases). Germline V lookup: CDR1 MNHEY, CDR2 SVGAGI. The ends were cut back, 4 bases at V and 10 bases at J, with 16 bases in the middle. This CDR3 has 13 residues. The CDR3 bases are TGTGCCAGCAGTTCTCTTCTCGGACAGTACTACACCTTC. This gives the protein CASSSLLGQYYTF.

The V call is TRBV6-5, the J call TRBJ1-4, with 9 bases identical to TRBD1. V lost 0 bases to trimming and J lost 6 bases; unmatched junction nucleotides: 2. CDR3 size: 15 residues. CDR1 MNHEY and CDR2 SVGAGI come from the germline V gene. The CDR3 DNA follows: TGTGCCAGCAGTTACTCCCGGACAGGGGATGAAAAACTGTTTTTT. The encoded protein is CASSYSRTGDEKLFF.

The rearrangement joins TRBV29-1 to TRBJ1-3, with a possible D match to TRBD1 (5 bases). Germline CDR1 reads SQVTM; CDR2 reads ANQGSEA. The V gene lost 4 bases and the J gene lost 0 bases, with 7 bases spanning the gap. This CDR3 has 13 residues. DNA for the CDR3: TGCAGCGTTGGAGGGGACTCTGGAAACACCATATATTTT. Its protein product is CSVGGDSGNTIYF. The complete variable domain, with remaining parts taken from reference TRBV29-1 and TRBJ1-3, reads SAVISQKPSRDICQRGTSLTIQCQVDSQVTMMFWYRQQPGQSLTLIATANQGSEATYESGFVIDKFPISRPNLTFSTLTVSNMSPEDSSIYLCSVGGDSGNTIYFGEGSWLTVV.

This chain joins TRBV7-2 and TRBJ2-3; 9 bases line up with TRBD1. V gave up 1 base and J gave up 4 bases; unmatched junction bases: 3. CDR1 and CDR2 (germline): SGHTA, FQGNSA. The CDR3 runs to 15 residues. Here the CDR3 reads CASSLVTGGADTQYF. CDR3 coding DNA: TGTGCCAGCAGCTTAGTTACAGGGGGCGCAGATACGCAGTATTTT.

This clone has a handful of counts. Different DNA sequences within this sample yield the same CDR3. The V gene is TRBV12-3 or TRBV12-4, the J gene TRBJ1-1, with a tentative D call TRBD1 (5 bases). The CDR3 runs to 13 residues. The V end lost 3 bases, the J end lost 2 bases, and 7 bases lay between the germline ends. The CDR3 region has the DNA TGTGCCAGCAGTTTGGGGGACAACACTGAAGCTTTCTTT. Residues: CASSLGDNTEAFF.

This chain joins TRBV5-1 and TRBJ1-2; 12 nucleotides align to TRBD1. The V segment lost 2 bases and the J segment 8 bases; nucleotides outside the gene matches: 4. The CDR3 runs 14 residues. Germline CDR1 reads SGHRS; CDR2 reads YFSETQ. In DNA form, the CDR3 reads TGCGCCAGCAGCTTCGGGACAGGGGGCAGAGGCTACACCTTC. Its translation is CASSFGTGGRGYTF. Together with reference TRBV5-1 and TRBJ1-2, the CDR3 gives the full variable domain: KAGVTQTPRYLIKTRGQQVTLSCSPISGHRSVSWYQQTPGQGLQFLFEYFSETQRNKGNFPGRFSGRQFSNSRSEMNVSTLELGDSALYLCASSFGTGGRGYTFGSGTRLTVV.

The rearrangement links TRBV6-4 to TRBJ2-1; possible D gene TRBD1, 5 bases. Trimming removed 5 bases from V and 4 bases from J, with 12 bases in between. The CDR3 sequence is 14 residues long. Germline V gene data show CDR1 as MRHNA and CDR2 as SNTAGT. The CDR3 sequence: CASSPGHLYNEQFF. The CDR3 DNA is TGTGCCAGCAGTCCCGGACACCTTTACAATGAGCAGTTCTTC.

Concerning this clone: Different DNA sequences within this sample yield the same CDR3. The V call is TRBV27, the J call TRBJ2-1; 8 positions match TRBD2. The length of the CDR3 is 13 residues. V lost 8 bases and J lost 7; bases outside the gene matches: 7. Germline-derived CDR1 and CDR2 are MNHEY and SMNVEV (reference sequence). For the CDR3, the DNA is TGTGCCAGCCGACGGACTAGCAGGAATGAGCAGTTCTTC. Encoded protein: CASRRTSRNEQFF.

Comment on this clone: A clone one base away is much larger, so this may be a read error. V and J are TRBV7-9 and TRBJ2-7; 12 positions match TRBD1. The ends lost 3 bases at V and 4 bases at J; junction bases unmatched: 1. This CDR3 comprises 14 residues. CDR1 and CDR2 (germline): SEHNR, FQNEAQ (reference sequence). CDR3 DNA sequence: TGTGCCAGCAGCTTGGGACAGGGGGCGTACGAGCAGTACTTC. Its translation: CASSLGQGAYEQYF.

The chain joins TRBV5-5 to TRBJ1-1, with D hard to call. This CDR3 is built from 14 residues. The germline V gene has CDR1 SGHKS and CDR2 YYEKEE (reference sequence). Trimming removed 1 base from V and 0 bases from J, with 7 bases in between. CDR3 sequence reads: CASSLRDMNTEAFF. The CDR3 bases are TGTGCCAGCAGCTTGCGAGACATGAACACTGAAGCTTTCTTT.

The CDR3 here is CASSARAGANVLTF. CDR3 coding DNA: TGTGCCAGCAGTGCCAGGGCCGGGGCCAACGTCCTGACTTTC. V is TRBV2 and J is TRBJ2-6, with a weak D call TRBD1 (5 bases). Germline CDR1 reads SNHLY; CDR2 reads FYNNEI. This CDR3 comprises 14 residues. With 4 bases removed from V and 4 bases from J, the gap between germline ends came to 8 bases.

This rearrangement joins TRBV7-6 to TRBJ2-1; 12 bases agree with TRBD2. The CDR3 has 16 residues. Germline-derived CDR1 and CDR2 are SGHVS and FNYEAQ. Trimming removed 5 bases from V and 7 bases from J; junction bases left unmatched: 9. CDR3 amino acids: CASSIKTSGRRNEQFF. DNA of the CDR3: TGTGCCAGCAGCATTAAGACTAGCGGGAGAAGGAATGAGCAGTTCTTC.

The chain couples TRBV11-3 to TRBJ2-2; D is ambiguous. V gave up 0 bases and J gave up 7 bases, with 12 bases separating them. The length of the CDR3 is 15 residues. Germline-derived CDR1 and CDR2 are SGHNT and YENEEA. The chain's CDR3 is CASSLERVGGGELFF. CDR3 in DNA: TGTGCCAGCAGCTTAGAAAGGGTTGGTGGCGGGGAGCTGTTTTTT.

The V gene is TRBV6-4, the J gene TRBJ2-1; D call uncertain. V lost 3 bases and J 7 bases, leaving 7 bases between the germline ends. The V gene's germline CDR1 is MRHNA and CDR2 SNTAGT. This CDR3 has 12 amino acids. This CDR3 reads CASSDGWNEQFF. CDR3 DNA: TGTGCCAGCAGTGATGGGTGGAATGAGCAGTTCTTC.

V usage is TRBV7-9 and J usage is TRBJ2-5; D is ambiguous. Per the germline V gene, CDR1 is SEHNR and CDR2 is FQNEAQ (reference sequence). Trimming took off 2 bases at V and 4 bases at J, with 8 bases between the two ends. The CDR3 length is 13 residues. The DNA for the CDR3 is TGTGCCAGCAGCTTAAGGCGAGGAGAGACCCAGTACTTC. Translated: CASSLRRGETQYF. Based on the CDR3 plus reference TRBV7-9 and TRBJ2-5, the full variable domain is DTGVSQNPRHKITKRGQNVTFRCDPISEHNRLYWYRQTLGQGPEFLTYFQNEAQLEKSRLLSDRFSAERPKGSFSTLEIQRTEQGDSAMYLCASSLRRGETQYFGPGTRLLVL.

The V gene is TRBV5-4, the J gene TRBJ2-3; 11 positions agree with TRBD2. The germline V gene encodes CDR1 SGHNT and CDR2 YYREEE (reference sequence). The ends lost 1 base at V and 0 bases at J; junction bases unmatched: 13. The CDR3 is 20 residues long. The CDR3 spells CASSLIGWLAGGSSTDTQYF. CDR3 sequence (DNA): TGTGCCAGCAGCTTGATAGGGTGGCTAGCGGGGGGCTCTAGCACAGATACGCAGTATTTT.

The genes are TRBV7-2 and TRBJ1-6, with TRBD1 as a possible D gene (5 bases). V was trimmed by 1 base and J by 3 bases, leaving 10 bases between them. Germline values: CDR1 SGHTA, CDR2 FQGNSA. CDR3 length: 16 amino acids. CDR3 protein: CASSLEGRLYNSPLHF. CDR3 DNA: TGTGCCAGCAGCTTAGAGGGGCGGCTCTATAATTCACCCCTCCACTTT.

The chain couples TRBV30 to TRBJ2-7; D unresolved. V lost 0 bases and J lost 5, with 11 bases in between. Per germline, CDR1 GTSNPN and CDR2 SVGIG (reference sequence). This CDR3 spans 13 amino acids. CDR3 coding DNA: TGTGCCTGGAGTGTATACGGTATCCACGAGCAGTACTTC. Encoded protein: CAWSVYGIHEQYF.

V gene TRBV9 combines with J gene TRBJ2-1; 7 bases line up with TRBD2. V was clipped by 4 bases and J by 0 bases; unmatched bases: 10. The CDR3 consists of 17 residues. The germline gives CDR1 SGDLS, CDR2 YYNGEE. The CDR3 DNA reads as TGTGCCAGCAGCACCCCCGGGACGGGAGGCTCCTACAATGAGCAGTTCTTC. Translation gives CASSTPGTGGSYNEQFF.